The rows below give T cell receptor beta chains drawn from one sample of a study of blood T cells in healthy people across ages. Each CDR3 protein gets one entry after TCRdb re-called the 5' RACE reads with MiXCR. The sample consists of 600,000 to 800,000 distinct CDR3 sequences, around 50% of them appearing once. Sequenced sample: blood. These receptors came from a woman older than 75 in good health. Each CDR3 is given with its conserved first and last residue. The D gene is left open where the match is weak. Rows give clone size only sometimes, using once, few, many, or a class for an expanded clone.

size	V	D	J	DNA	CDR3
many	TRBV29-1	NA	TRBJ1-2	TGCAGCGTTGTAGATAGGGTCAACTATGGCTACACCTTC	CSVVDRVNYGYTF
NA	TRBV12-3/TRBV12-4	NA	TRBJ1-5	TGTGCCAGCAGTTTCAGGGTTGGCAATCAGCCCCAGCATTTT	CASSFRVGNQPQHF
NA	TRBV28	TRBD2	TRBJ2-1	TGTGCCAGCAGTCAAATAAGCGGGAGGAGGCACAATGAGCAGTTCTTC	CASSQISGRRHNEQFF
few	TRBV28	NA	TRBJ1-1	TGTGCCAGCAGCCAGGGAATAGGGCTGGGTGGGGCTTTCTTT	CASSQGIGLGGAFF
NA	TRBV2	TRBD2	TRBJ2-2	TGTGCCAGCAGGCGATTGACTAGCGGGAGGACCACCGGGGAGCTGTTTTTT	CASRRLTSGRTTGELFF
few	TRBV20-1	NA	TRBJ1-6	TGCAGTGCTCGGGGACCACCCCTCCACTTT	CSARGPPLHF
many	TRBV7-3	TRBD2	TRBJ2-7	TGTGCCAGCAGCTTAGCGGCTAGCGGGACCTACGAGCAGTACTTC	CASSLAASGTYEQYF
NA	TRBV6-4	TRBD1	TRBJ2-5	TGTGCCAGCAGTGAACAGGGGGGAGAGACCCAGTACTTC	CASSEQGGETQYF
few	TRBV4-1	TRBD1	TRBJ2-5	TGCGCCAGCAGCCAAGCCGGGGACAGAATTCAAGAGACCCAGTACTTC	CASSQAGDRIQETQYF
few	TRBV30	TRBD2	TRBJ2-3	TGTGCCTGGAGCGGGGGAGGGCCTGTAGATACGCAGTATTTT	CAWSGGGPVDTQYF
NA	TRBV7-3	TRBD2	TRBJ2-1	TGTGCCAGCAGCTTAACGGCCGAGTCTAGCGGTTACAATGAGCAGTTCTTC	CASSLTAESSGYNEQFF
NA	TRBV13	NA	TRBJ1-5	TGTGCCAGCAGCTTAGGAACTGGACCTGGGGACAATCAGCCCCAGCATTTT	CASSLGTGPGDNQPQHF
few	TRBV7-9	NA	TRBJ2-7	TGTGCCAGCAGTCATGACTATCGCGAGCAGTACTTC	CASSHDYREQYF
NA	TRBV30	NA	TRBJ1-6	TGTGCCTGGAGTATGGACATGTTAGTATCCGCCTTCCACTTT	CAWSMDMLVSAFHF
few	TRBV14	NA	TRBJ2-3	TGTGCCAGCAGCCCTTTTTTGGATACGCAGTATTTT	CASSPFLDTQYF
NA	TRBV29-1	TRBD2	TRBJ2-1	TGCAGCGTTAGAGGCGGGGGGGCCAGCAATGAGCAGTTCTTC	CSVRGGGASNEQFF
many	TRBV7-2	TRBD2	TRBJ2-1	TGTGCCAGCAGCTTAGGTGCGGGGGGCCCCTACAATGAGCAGTTCTTC	CASSLGAGGPYNEQFF
many	TRBV20-1	NA	TRBJ2-4	TGCAGTGCTAGGGGGGAAGGGACGAACATTCAGTACTTC	CSARGEGTNIQYF
many	TRBV3-1	NA	TRBJ2-1	TGTGCCAGCAGCCAAGATCTTAGCTCCTACAATGAGCAGTTCTTC	CASSQDLSSYNEQFF
few	TRBV29-1	TRBD2	TRBJ2-5	TGCAGCGTTGAGGCGGGGGGAAGTCAAGAGACCCAGTACTTC	CSVEAGGSQETQYF
few	TRBV20-1	TRBD2	TRBJ2-7	TGCAGTGCTAGCCCGGGACTAGCGGGGATCTACGAGCAGTACTTC	CSASPGLAGIYEQYF
few	TRBV20-1	TRBD1	TRBJ1-1	TGCAGTGCTAGAAACCTACAGGGGACTGAAGCTTTCTTT	CSARNLQGTEAFF
NA	TRBV29-1	NA	TRBJ2-5	TGCAGCGCGCAATCTGGCGTAAAAGAGACCCAGTACTTC	CSAQSGVKETQYF
NA	TRBV10-3	TRBD2	TRBJ2-7	TGTGCCATCAGTGGGGGGGGGACGAGCTCCTACGAGCAGTACTTC	CAISGGGTSSYEQYF
NA	TRBV7-9	NA	TRBJ2-2	TGTGCCAGCAGCTTATTTCGGGGATCCTCGAGAACCGGGGAGCTGTTTTTT	CASSLFRGSSRTGELFF
NA	TRBV3-1	NA	TRBJ1-1	TGTGCCAGCAGCCATGCCTACGACTCACCTGAAGCTTTCTTT	CASSHAYDSPEAFF
once	TRBV29-1	NA	TRBJ2-5	TGCAGCGTCCGAGACAGAGCGGAGACCCAGTACTTC	CSVRDRAETQYF
once	TRBV18	NA	TRBJ2-4	TGTGCCAGCTCACCAGACAGATCGATGGTTAGGTACTTC	CASSPDRSMVRYF
NA	TRBV20-1	NA	TRBJ1-1	TGCAGTGCTATATCCACCTGGGGGAACACTGAAGCTTTCTTT	CSAISTWGNTEAFF
many	TRBV15	NA	TRBJ2-3	TGTGCCACCAGCAGAGACCGTTTCCCAGATACGCAGTATTTT	CATSRDRFPDTQYF
NA	TRBV12-3/TRBV12-4	NA	TRBJ2-2	TGTGCCAGCAGTTTTTCCCTCCGGAACCGGGAGCTGTTTTTT	CASSFSLRNRELFF
once	TRBV12-3/TRBV12-4	TRBD1	TRBJ2-7	TGTGCCAGCAGAAGCACAGGGGGTACTCACGAGCAGTACTTC	CASRSTGGTHEQYF
NA	TRBV20-1	NA	TRBJ1-1	TGCAGTGTGAAACCCAGGGGGAACACTGAAGCTTTCTTT	CSVKPRGNTEAFF
NA	TRBV2	TRBD2	TRBJ2-7	TGTGCCAGCAGTGAAGATAGCGGGAGGGCCTACGAGCAGTACTTC	CASSEDSGRAYEQYF
many	TRBV4-2	NA	TRBJ2-3	TGTGCCAGCAGCCAAGATCAGGGGACCCAGCGCACAGATACGCAGTATTTT	CASSQDQGTQRTDTQYF
NA	TRBV20-1	NA	TRBJ2-3	TGCAGTGCAAGCGGGTCCTGGGATACGCAGTATTTT	CSASGSWDTQYF
NA	TRBV7-2	NA	TRBJ2-1	TGTGCCAGCAGTGAGGGACTTTACAATGAGCAGTTCTTC	CASSEGLYNEQFF
many	TRBV7-8	NA	TRBJ2-4	TGTGCCAGCACCACGACCCGGGCTTCCAAAAACATTCAGTACTTC	CASTTTRASKNIQYF
few	TRBV2	TRBD1	TRBJ1-4	TGTGCCAGCAGCTCCTTACAGGGGGTTCGGGAAAAACTGTTTTTT	CASSSLQGVREKLFF
NA	TRBV7-9	NA	TRBJ2-1	TGTGCCAGCAGCTTAATCGGGCAGGAAGCTTTCAATGAGCAGTTCTTC	CASSLIGQEAFNEQFF
NA	TRBV7-2	NA	TRBJ2-1	TGTGCCAGCAGCCGGGATGTTGAGCAGTTCTTC	CASSRDVEQFF
many	TRBV12-3/TRBV12-4	TRBD2	TRBJ2-3	TGTGCCAGCAGCCGAGCGGGAGGTCTTGCAGATACGCAGTATTTT	CASSRAGGLADTQYF
many	TRBV12-3/TRBV12-4	NA	TRBJ1-2	TGTGCCAGCAGTTTAGGGCACTACTATGGCTACACCTTC	CASSLGHYYGYTF
NA	TRBV25-1	TRBD1	TRBJ1-1	TGTGCCAGCAGTGATTTAAACAGGGGAGGAGCTTTCTTT	CASSDLNRGGAFF
NA	TRBV29-1	NA	TRBJ2-1	TGCAGCGTTGAAGGGGCCTTCGAGGCCCAGTTCTTC	CSVEGAFEAQFF
NA	TRBV3-1	TRBD2	TRBJ2-3	TGTGCCAGCAGCCTCAGGAGTCGGAGCGGGGGTAGCACAGATACGCAGTATTTT	CASSLRSRSGGSTDTQYF
few	TRBV5-1	NA	TRBJ2-7	TGCGCCAGCAGCACACAGGCGAGCTCCTACGAGCAGTACTTC	CASSTQASSYEQYF
once	TRBV6-6	NA	TRBJ2-5	TGTGCCAGCTGGTCCAACCGGGCCCAAGAGACCCAGTACTTC	CASWSNRAQETQYF
few	TRBV20-1	TRBD1	TRBJ1-2	TGCAGTGCTAGCGCGAGGGGGCGCGATGGCTACACCTTC	CSASARGRDGYTF
many	TRBV7-6	TRBD2	TRBJ2-1	TGTGCCAGCAGCTTAGCGGGTACTAGCGGGGGGAATTACAATGAGCAGTTCTTC	CASSLAGTSGGNYNEQFF
NA	TRBV5-5	NA	TRBJ1-4	TGTGCCAGCAGCTTGGCGGTTCTTAATGAAAAACTGTTTTTT	CASSLAVLNEKLFF